The 20 T cell receptor beta chains below were found in one sample sequenced in a study of T cell clones after liver transplantation. Libraries were prepared by immunoSEQ multiplex PCR; TCRdb keeps only in-frame clonotypes and omits some of them. Of some 60,000 clones in the sample, 70% are singletons; the top ten hold approximately 2.8%. The material was CD4+ T cells from blood, obtained at the approximately 15-month timepoint. These receptors were obtained from a human patient who received a liver transplant. Some T cells may have come from the graft donor.

The chain is built from TRBV9 and TRBJ2-4, with a tentative D call TRBD1 (6 bases). CDR3 length: 16 residues. V lost 3 bases and J lost 0, with 13 bases in between. CDR1 SGDLS and CDR2 YYNGEE come from the germline V gene. The CDR3 sequence is CASSGGGNLAKNIQYF. In DNA, the CDR3 is TGTGCCAGCAGCGGAGGGGGAAATCTAGCCAAAAACATTCAGTACTTC.

This clone has a single count. This chain uses TRBV6-5 with TRBJ2-5, with D perhaps TRBD2 (7 bases). V dropped 7 bases and J dropped 5 bases, with 14 bases sitting between them. The germline V gene has CDR1 MNHEY and CDR2 SVGAGI. This CDR3 contains 13 residues. The CDR3 bases are TGTGCCAGCAAACGGGGGGCGGGGGAGACCCAGTACTTC. Protein product: CASKRGAGETQYF.

The chain combines TRBV5-1 with TRBJ2-5; TRBD1 matches 8 bases. Per germline, CDR1 SGHRS and CDR2 YFSETQ. This CDR3 region has 14 residues. The junction had 3 bases not matched to a gene; V was cut back by 4 bases and J by 1 base. The DNA of the CDR3 is TGCGCCAGCAGCCGACAGGGGTCCCAAGAGACCCAGTACTTC. Translating gives CASSRQGSQETQYF.

This clone has more than one count but fewer than ten. The chain joins TRBV7-2 to TRBJ1-2, with 10 bases aligning to TRBD1. This CDR3 is built from 14 residues. With V trimmed by 7 bases and J by 7 bases, 9 bases remained unmatched. Germline CDR1 SGHTA, CDR2 FQGNSA. CDR3 residues: CASIKPTGGSGYTF. The CDR3 nucleotides read TGTGCCAGCATCAAACCGACAGGGGGCAGTGGCTACACCTTC.

The chain has TRBV5-4 and TRBJ2-3; 14 bases map to TRBD2. The germline V gene has CDR1 SGHNT and CDR2 YYREEE (reference sequence). V lost 4 bases to trimming and J lost 3 bases; unmatched junction nucleotides: 13. The CDR3 covers 19 residues. CDR3 sequence reads: CASSEGLAGGPPPTDTQYF. The DNA of the CDR3 is TGTGCCAGCAGCGAAGGACTAGCGGGAGGCCCCCCCCCTACAGATACGCAGTATTTT.

This clone has more than one count but fewer than ten. V and J are TRBV19 and TRBJ1-2; 8 bases agree with TRBD1. V was pared by 5 bases and J by 4 bases, with 6 bases of the junction left unmatched. Germline CDR1 and CDR2: LNHDA and SQIVND (reference sequence). The CDR3 covers 14 residues. CDR3 sequence: CASSPGTGIYGYTF. The DNA of the CDR3 is TGTGCCAGTAGTCCTGGGACAGGAATCTATGGCTACACCTTC.

The V and J genes are TRBV2 and TRBJ1-2; a possible D gene is TRBD1 (6 bases). From germline, CDR1 is SNHLY and CDR2 FYNNEI. The V end lost 4 bases, the J end lost 3 bases, and 12 bases lay between the germline ends. The CDR3 runs to 14 residues. Here the CDR3 DNA reads TGTGCCAGCAGTGGTCAGGGGCGCGACTATGGCTACACCTTC. Translation: CASSGQGRDYGYTF.

This clone was observed a single time. The V call is TRBV5-1, the J call TRBJ2-2, with TRBD1 matching 7 bases. This CDR3 spans 16 amino acids. Per the germline V gene, CDR1 is SGHRS and CDR2 is YFSETQ. V was clipped by 1 base and J by 1 base; unmatched bases: 4. CDR3 protein: CASSLPGQKNTGELFF. The CDR3 region has the DNA TGCGCCAGCAGCTTGCCGGGACAGAAGAACACCGGGGAGCTGTTTTTT.

The CDR3 protein is CASSSPRDRLNYEQYV. For the CDR3, the DNA is TGTGCCAGCAGTTCCCCTCGGGACAGACTCAACTACGAGCAGTACGTC. V and J are TRBV27 and TRBJ2-7; 7 bases are shared with TRBD1. The length of the CDR3 is 16 residues. In germline, CDR1 is MNHEY, CDR2 SMNVEV (reference sequence). The V segment lost 4 bases and the J segment 3 bases; nucleotides outside the gene matches: 12.

The J gene is TRBJ2-1, the V gene TRBV29-1; 9 nucleotides line up with TRBD2. With V trimmed by 6 bases and J by 8 bases, 14 bases remained unmatched. The germline CDR1 and CDR2 sequences are SQVTM and ANQGSEA. This CDR3 comprises 15 residues. The CDR3: CSVPVLAGRADEQFF. CDR3 DNA: TGCAGCGTCCCCGTTCTAGCGGGACGCGCCGATGAGCAGTTCTTC.

This rearrangement joins TRBV14 to TRBJ1-6, with 9 bases that match TRBD1. The germline V gene has CDR1 SGHDN and CDR2 FVKESK. After removal of 4 bases from V and 4 bases from J, the junction contained 2 bases not matched to a gene. The CDR3 runs to 15 residues. CDR3 nucleotides: TGTGCCAGCAGCCCAGACAGGGGGTATAATTCACCCCTCCACTTT. It is translated as CASSPDRGYNSPLHF.

The J gene is TRBJ2-2, the V gene TRBV15; 10 bases are shared with TRBD2. V was clipped by 1 base and J by 7 bases; unmatched bases: 3. The CDR3 is 15 residues long. Germline V lookup: CDR1 LNHNV, CDR2 YYDKDF (reference sequence). The CDR3 DNA follows: TGTGCCACCAGCAGAGGGGGGACTAGCGTCGGGGAGCTGTTTTTT. Translated: CATSRGGTSVGELFF.

A single count supports this clone. V usage is TRBV30 and J usage is TRBJ2-3, with 7 bases identical to TRBD1. CDR1 and CDR2 from the germline V gene are GTSNPN and SVGIG (reference sequence). J gave up 2 bases and V 3 bases, and 11 bases lay outside the gene matches. The CDR3 has 16 residues. CDR3 in amino acids: CAWRTGQPFLTDTQYF. The CDR3 nucleotides read TGTGCCTGGAGGACGGGACAGCCATTCCTCACAGATACGCAGTATTTT.

The J gene is TRBJ1-1, the V gene TRBV5-1; D might be TRBD1 (6 bases). V was pared by 4 bases and J by 0 bases, with 22 bases between. This CDR3 is built from 18 residues. The V gene's germline CDR1 is SGHRS and CDR2 YFSETQ. CDR3 protein: CASSPWSMGGGMNTEAFF. DNA for the CDR3: TGCGCCAGCAGCCCATGGTCTATGGGGGGCGGAATGAACACTGAAGCTTTCTTT. Full variable domain (outside the CDR3, taken from reference TRBV5-1 and TRBJ1-1): KAGVTQTPRYLIKTRGQQVTLSCSPISGHRSVSWYQQTPGQGLQFLFEYFSETQRNKGNFPGRFSGRQFSNSRSEMNVSTLELGDSALYLCASSPWSMGGGMNTEAFFGQGTRLTVV.

The chain links TRBV19 to TRBJ1-1; the D is unclear. The CDR3 is made up of 12 amino acids. CDR1 is LNHDA, CDR2 SQIVND, per germline (reference sequence). V lost 10 bases and J 2 bases, leaving 11 bases between the germline ends. The CDR3: CATADQNTEAFF. CDR3 bases: TGTGCCACTGCCGACCAAAACACTGAAGCTTTCTTT.

In this sample, this clone turned up a few times. V and J are TRBV6-1 and TRBJ2-2, with 8 bases identical to TRBD1. V was pared by 5 bases and J by 5 bases, with 4 bases of the junction left unmatched. Germline assignment: CDR1 MNHNS and CDR2 SASEGT. The CDR3 consists of 14 residues. CDR3 coding DNA: TGTGCCAGCAGTTGGGACAGGTCGACCGGGGAGCTGTTTTTT. This sequence encodes CASSWDRSTGELFF.

This clone occurred a few times. The genes are TRBV19 and TRBJ1-5; the match to TRBD1 covers 9 bases. The V gene's germline CDR1 is LNHDA and CDR2 SQIVND (reference sequence). The CDR3 consists of 15 residues. The J segment lost 7 bases and the V segment lost 7 bases, leaving 11 bases of the junction unmatched. CDR3 region: CASTYGTGLWQPQHF. CDR3 DNA: TGTGCCAGTACCTACGGGACAGGGCTTTGGCAGCCCCAGCATTTT.

This chain links TRBV5-5 with TRBJ1-1, with 10 bases lining up with TRBD1. The CDR3 runs 14 residues. CDR1 and CDR2 (germline): SGHKS, YYEKEE (reference sequence). Trimming removed 5 bases from V and 8 bases from J; junction bases left unmatched: 9. The CDR3 bases are TGTGCCAGCAGATTGTTCCGGGACAGGGGAGAAGCTTTCTTT. Amino acids: CASRLFRDRGEAFF. The full variable domain, with the rest looked up from reference TRBV5-5 and TRBJ1-1, is DAGVTQSPTHLIKTRGQQVTLRCSPISGHKSVSWYQQVLGQGPQFIFQYYEKEERGRGNFPDRFSARQFPNYSSELNVNALLLGDSALYLCASRLFRDRGEAFFGQGTRLTVV.

The V gene is TRBV5-5, the J gene TRBJ1-1; 7 positions agree with TRBD1. Germline values: CDR1 SGHKS, CDR2 YYEKEE (reference sequence). V was clipped by 0 bases and J by 0 bases; unmatched bases: 2. The CDR3 spans 15 residues. This CDR3 is CASSLGQGLNTEAFF. CDR3 sequence (DNA): TGTGCCAGCAGCTTGGGACAGGGATTGAACACTGAAGCTTTCTTT.

The chain employs TRBV10-3 and TRBJ1-2, with TRBD1 matching over 8 bases. J gave up 6 bases and V 6 bases, and 12 bases lay outside the gene matches. Germline V gene lookup returns CDR1 ENHRY and CDR2 SYGVKD. CDR3 length: 15 amino acids. The CDR3: CAIRPGQAAIDGYTF. CDR3 coding DNA: TGTGCCATCAGGCCGGGACAGGCGGCGATTGATGGCTACACCTTC.